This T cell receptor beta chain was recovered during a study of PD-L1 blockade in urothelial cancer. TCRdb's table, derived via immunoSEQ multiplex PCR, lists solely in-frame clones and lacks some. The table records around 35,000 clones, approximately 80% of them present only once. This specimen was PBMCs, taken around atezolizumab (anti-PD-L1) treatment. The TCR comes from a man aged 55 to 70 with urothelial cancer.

DNA of the CDR3: TGTGCCAGCAGCTCGTCGGGACAAGAGACCCAGTACTTC. Protein: CASSSSGQETQYF. The chain uses TRBV7-2 and TRBJ2-5; D might be TRBD2 (5 bases). The CDR3 runs 13 residues. The germline V and J ends were trimmed by 4 bases and 2 bases, with 8 bases remaining between them. In germline, CDR1 is SGHTA, CDR2 FQGNSA. The full variable domain, with the rest looked up from reference TRBV7-2 and TRBJ2-5, is GAGVSQSPSNKVTEKGKDVELRCDPISGHTALYWYRQSLGQGLEFLIYFQGNSAPDKSGLPSDRFSAERTGGSVSTLTIQRTQQEDSAVYLCASSSSGQETQYFGPGTRLLVL.